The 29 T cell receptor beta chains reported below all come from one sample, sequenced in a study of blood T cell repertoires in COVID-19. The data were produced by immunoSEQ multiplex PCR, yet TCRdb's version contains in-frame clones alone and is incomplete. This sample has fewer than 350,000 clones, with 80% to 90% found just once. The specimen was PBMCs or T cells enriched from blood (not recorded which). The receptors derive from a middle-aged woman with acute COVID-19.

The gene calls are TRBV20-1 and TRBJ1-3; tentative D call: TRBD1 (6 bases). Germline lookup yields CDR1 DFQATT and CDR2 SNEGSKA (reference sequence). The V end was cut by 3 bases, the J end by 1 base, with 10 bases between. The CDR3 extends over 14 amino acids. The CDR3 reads CSASRGHSGNTIYF. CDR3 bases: TGCAGTGCTAGTAGGGGACATTCTGGAAACACCATATATTTT.

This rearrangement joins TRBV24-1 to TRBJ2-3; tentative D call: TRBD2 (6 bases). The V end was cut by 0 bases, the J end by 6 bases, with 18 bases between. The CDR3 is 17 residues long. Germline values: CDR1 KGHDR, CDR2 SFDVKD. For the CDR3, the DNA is TGTGCCACCAGTGATTTGTCAGTGGGACTTCCGTCCGATACGCAGTATTTT. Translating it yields CATSDLSVGLPSDTQYF.

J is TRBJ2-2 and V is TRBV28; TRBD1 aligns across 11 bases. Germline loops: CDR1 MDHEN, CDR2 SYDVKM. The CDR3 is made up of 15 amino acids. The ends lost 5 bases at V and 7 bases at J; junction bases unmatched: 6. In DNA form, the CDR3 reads TGTGCCAGCAGTCCCCGGACAGGGGGCTTCGGGGAGCTGTTTTTT. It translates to CASSPRTGGFGELFF.

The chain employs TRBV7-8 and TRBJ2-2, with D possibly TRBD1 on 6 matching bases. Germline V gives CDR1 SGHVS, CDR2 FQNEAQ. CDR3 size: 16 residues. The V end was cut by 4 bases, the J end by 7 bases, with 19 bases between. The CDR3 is CASSWGHRDTHGELFF. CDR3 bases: TGTGCCAGCAGCTGGGGACACCGGGACACCCACGGGGAGCTGTTTTTT.

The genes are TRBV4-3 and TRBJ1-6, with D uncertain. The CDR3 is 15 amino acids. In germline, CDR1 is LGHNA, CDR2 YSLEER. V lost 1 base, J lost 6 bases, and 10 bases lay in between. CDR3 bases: TGCGCCAGCAGCCAAGGTACAGCTCCTAATTCACCCCTCCACTTT. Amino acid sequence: CASSQGTAPNSPLHF.

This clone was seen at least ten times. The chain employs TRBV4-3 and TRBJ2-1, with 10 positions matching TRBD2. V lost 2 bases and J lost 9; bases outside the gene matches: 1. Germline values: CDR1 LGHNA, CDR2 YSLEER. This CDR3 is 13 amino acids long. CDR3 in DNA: TGCGCCAGCAGCCAATTAGCGGGGGGTGAGCAGTTCTTC. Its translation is CASSQLAGGEQFF.

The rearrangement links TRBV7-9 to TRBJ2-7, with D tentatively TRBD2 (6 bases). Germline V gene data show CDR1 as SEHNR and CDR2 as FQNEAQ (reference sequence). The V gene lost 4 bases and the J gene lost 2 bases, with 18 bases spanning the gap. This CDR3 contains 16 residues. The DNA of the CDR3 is TGTGCCAGCAGCTCCTCCATGAACCGGGAGCCCTACGAGCAGTACTTC. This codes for CASSSSMNREPYEQYF.

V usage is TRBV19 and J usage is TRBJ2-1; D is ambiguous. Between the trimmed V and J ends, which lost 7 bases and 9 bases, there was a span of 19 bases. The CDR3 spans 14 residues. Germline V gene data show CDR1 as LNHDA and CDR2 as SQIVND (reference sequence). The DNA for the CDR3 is TGTGCCAGTACAGAGACTGGCGGTGGCGGTGAGCAGTTCTTC. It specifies CASTETGGGGEQFF.

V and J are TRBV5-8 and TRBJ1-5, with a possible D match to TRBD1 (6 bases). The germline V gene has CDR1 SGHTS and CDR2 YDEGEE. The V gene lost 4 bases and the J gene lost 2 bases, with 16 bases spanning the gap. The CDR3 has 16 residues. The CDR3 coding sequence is TGTGCCAGCAGCCTTTCGGGGGGGGCCGGCAATCAGCCCCAGCATTTT. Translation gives CASSLSGGAGNQPQHF.

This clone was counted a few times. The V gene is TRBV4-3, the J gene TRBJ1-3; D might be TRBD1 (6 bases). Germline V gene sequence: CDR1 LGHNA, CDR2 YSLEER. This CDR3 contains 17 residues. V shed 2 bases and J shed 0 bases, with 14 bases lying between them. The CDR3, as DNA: TGCGCCAGCAGCCAAACCGGGACACCCGTCTCTGGAAACACCATATATTTT. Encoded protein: CASSQTGTPVSGNTIYF.

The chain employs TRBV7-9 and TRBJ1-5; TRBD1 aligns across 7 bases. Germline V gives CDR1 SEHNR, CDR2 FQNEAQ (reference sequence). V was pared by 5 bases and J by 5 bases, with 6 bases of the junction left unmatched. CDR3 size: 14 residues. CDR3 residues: CASSQDREDQPQHF. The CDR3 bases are TGTGCCAGCAGCCAAGACAGGGAGGATCAGCCCCAGCATTTT.

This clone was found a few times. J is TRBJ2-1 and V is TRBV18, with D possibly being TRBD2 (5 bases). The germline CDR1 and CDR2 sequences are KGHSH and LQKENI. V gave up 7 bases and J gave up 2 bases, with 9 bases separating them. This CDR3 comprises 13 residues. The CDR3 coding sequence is TGTGCCAGCTTGCGGGCCGCCTACAATGAGCAGTTCTTC. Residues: CASLRAAYNEQFF.

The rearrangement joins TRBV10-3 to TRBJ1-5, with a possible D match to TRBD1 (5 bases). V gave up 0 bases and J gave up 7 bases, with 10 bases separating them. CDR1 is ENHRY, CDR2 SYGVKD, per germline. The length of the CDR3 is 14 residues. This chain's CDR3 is CAISESRTFQPQHF. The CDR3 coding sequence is TGTGCCATCAGTGAGTCGAGGACATTCCAGCCCCAGCATTTT.

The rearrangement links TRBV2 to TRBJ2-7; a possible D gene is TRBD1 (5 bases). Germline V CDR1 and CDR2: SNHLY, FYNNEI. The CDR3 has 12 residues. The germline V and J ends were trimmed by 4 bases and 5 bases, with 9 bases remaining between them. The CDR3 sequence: CASSAQGNEQYF. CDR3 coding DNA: TGTGCCAGCAGTGCGCAGGGAAACGAGCAGTACTTC.

The CDR3 spells CASSLGGRGNTEAFF. As DNA, the CDR3 is TGCGCCAGCAGCTTGGGGGGCAGAGGCAACACTGAAGCTTTCTTT. The V gene is TRBV5-1, the J gene TRBJ1-1, with D perhaps TRBD1 (5 bases). The germline gives CDR1 SGHRS, CDR2 YFSETQ. The CDR3 sequence is 15 residues long. Trimming shortened V by 0 bases and J by 2 bases, and 11 bases separated the two germline ends.

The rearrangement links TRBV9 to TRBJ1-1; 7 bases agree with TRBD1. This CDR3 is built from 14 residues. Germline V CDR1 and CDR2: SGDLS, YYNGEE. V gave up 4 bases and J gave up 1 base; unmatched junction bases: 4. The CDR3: CASSPRQGNTEAFF. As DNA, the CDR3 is TGTGCCAGCAGCCCACGACAGGGGAACACTGAAGCTTTCTTT.

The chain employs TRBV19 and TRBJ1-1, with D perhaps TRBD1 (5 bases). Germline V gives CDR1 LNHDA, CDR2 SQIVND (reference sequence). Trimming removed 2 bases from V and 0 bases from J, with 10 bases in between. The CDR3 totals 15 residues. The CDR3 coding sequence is TGTGCCAGTAGTATAAACGGGGGGATGAACACTGAAGCTTTCTTT. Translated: CASSINGGMNTEAFF. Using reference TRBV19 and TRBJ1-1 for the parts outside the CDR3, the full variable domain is DGGITQSPKYLFRKEGQNVTLSCEQNLNHDAMYWYRQDPGQGLRLIYYSQIVNDFQKGDIAEGYSVSREKKESFPLTVTSAQKNPTAFYLCASSINGGMNTEAFFGQGTRLTVV.

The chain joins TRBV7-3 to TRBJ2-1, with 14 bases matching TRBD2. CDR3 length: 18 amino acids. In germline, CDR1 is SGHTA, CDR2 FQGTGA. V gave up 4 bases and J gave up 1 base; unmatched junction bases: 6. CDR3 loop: CASSSGTSGRQSYNEQFF. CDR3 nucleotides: TGTGCCAGCAGCTCGGGGACTAGCGGGAGACAGTCCTACAATGAGCAGTTCTTC.

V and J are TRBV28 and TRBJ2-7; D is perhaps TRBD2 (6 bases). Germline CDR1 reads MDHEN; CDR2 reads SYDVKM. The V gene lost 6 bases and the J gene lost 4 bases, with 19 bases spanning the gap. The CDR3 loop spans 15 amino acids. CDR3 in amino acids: CASSLSSLAAYEQYF. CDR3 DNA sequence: TGTGCCAGCAGCCTCTCGAGCTTAGCGGCTTACGAGCAGTACTTC.

DNA for the CDR3: TGTGCCAGCTCACTCCTGGCCGGGACTTCCTACGAGCAGTACTTC. It translates to CASSLLAGTSYEQYF. The gene calls are TRBV18 and TRBJ2-7; possible D gene TRBD2, 6 bases. The V gene lost 4 bases and the J gene lost 1 base, with 14 bases spanning the gap. The V gene's germline CDR1 is KGHSH and CDR2 LQKENI. The CDR3 length is 15 residues. Complete variable domain (other parts from reference TRBV18 and TRBJ2-7): NAGVMQNPRHLVRRRGQEARLRCSPMKGHSHVYWYRQLPEEGLKFMVYLQKENIIDESGMPKERFSAEFPKEGPSILRIQQVVRGDSAAYFCASSLLAGTSYEQYFGPGTRLTVT.

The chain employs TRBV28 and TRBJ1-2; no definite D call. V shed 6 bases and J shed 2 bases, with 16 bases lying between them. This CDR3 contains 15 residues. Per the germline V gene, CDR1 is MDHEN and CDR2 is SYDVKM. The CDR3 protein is CASRPIPGINYGYTF. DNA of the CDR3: TGTGCCAGCAGGCCAATTCCCGGGATAAACTATGGCTACACCTTC.

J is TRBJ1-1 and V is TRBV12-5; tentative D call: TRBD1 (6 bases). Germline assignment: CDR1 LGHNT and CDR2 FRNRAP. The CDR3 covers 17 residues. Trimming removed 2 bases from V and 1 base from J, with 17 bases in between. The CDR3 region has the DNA TGTGCTAGTGGTTTGATAGGATTGGCACAGGGGAACACTGAAGCTTTCTTT. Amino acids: CASGLIGLAQGNTEAFF.

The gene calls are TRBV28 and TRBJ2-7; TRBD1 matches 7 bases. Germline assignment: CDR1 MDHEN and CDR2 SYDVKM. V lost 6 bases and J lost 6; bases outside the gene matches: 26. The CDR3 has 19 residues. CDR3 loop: CASRTGQDIHRYAPLEQYF. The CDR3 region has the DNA TGTGCCAGCAGAACAGGACAGGACATACACCGTTACGCCCCTCTCGAGCAGTACTTC.

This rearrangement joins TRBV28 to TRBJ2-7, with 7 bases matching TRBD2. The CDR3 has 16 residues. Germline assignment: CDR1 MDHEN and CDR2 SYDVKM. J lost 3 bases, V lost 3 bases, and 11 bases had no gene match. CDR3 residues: CASSFDTSEQLYEQYF. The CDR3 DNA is TGTGCCAGCAGTTTCGATACTAGCGAGCAACTCTACGAGCAGTACTTC.

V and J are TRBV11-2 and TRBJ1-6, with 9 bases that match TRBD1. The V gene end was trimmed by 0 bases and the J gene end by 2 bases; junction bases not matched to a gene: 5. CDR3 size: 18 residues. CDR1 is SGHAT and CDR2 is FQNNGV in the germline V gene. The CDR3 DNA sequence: TGTGCCAGCAGCTTAGATGGGACAGGGTGGACCTATAATTCACCCCTCCACTTT. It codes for CASSLDGTGWTYNSPLHF.

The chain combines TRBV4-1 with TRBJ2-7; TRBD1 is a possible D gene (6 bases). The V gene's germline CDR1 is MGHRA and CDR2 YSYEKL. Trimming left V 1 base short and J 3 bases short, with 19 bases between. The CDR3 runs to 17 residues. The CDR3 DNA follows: TGCGCCAGCAGCCAAGTCCCCCTCCAGGACAGCATCTACGAGCAGTACTTC. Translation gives CASSQVPLQDSIYEQYF.

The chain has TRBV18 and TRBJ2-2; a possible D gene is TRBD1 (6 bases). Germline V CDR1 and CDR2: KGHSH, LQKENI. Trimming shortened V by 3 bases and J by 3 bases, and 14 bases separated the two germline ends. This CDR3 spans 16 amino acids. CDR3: CASSPTVNRDTGELFF. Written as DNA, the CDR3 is TGTGCCAGCTCACCTACCGTCAACAGGGACACCGGGGAGCTGTTTTTT.

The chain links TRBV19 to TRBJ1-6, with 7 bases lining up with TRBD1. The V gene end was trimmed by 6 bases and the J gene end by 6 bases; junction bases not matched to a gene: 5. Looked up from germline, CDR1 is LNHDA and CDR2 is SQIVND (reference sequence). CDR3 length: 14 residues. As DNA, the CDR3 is TGTGCCAGTAGGGGGACAGCAACTAATTCACCCCTCCACTTT. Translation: CASRGTATNSPLHF.

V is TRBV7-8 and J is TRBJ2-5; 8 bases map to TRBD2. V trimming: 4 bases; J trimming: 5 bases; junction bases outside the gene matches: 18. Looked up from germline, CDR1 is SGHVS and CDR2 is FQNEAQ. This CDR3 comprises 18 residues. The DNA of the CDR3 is TGTGCCAGCAGCTCCCTAACGACTAGCGCCCCCCCGGGTGAGACCCAGTACTTC. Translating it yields CASSSLTTSAPPGETQYF.